This paragraph covers one TCR beta chain sequence. Its antigen is undetermined. This entry is derived from a study of siplizumab effects on memory and regulatory T cells. Whole-study findings and limits: Naive or memory phenotype assignment was not possible for roughly 80-95% of proliferating CD4+ or CD8+ clones.

The CDR3 totals 13 residues. CDR1 and CDR2 from the germline V gene are SGHTA and FQGNSA. The ends were cut back, 1 base at V and 7 bases at J, with 5 bases in the middle. TCRdb keeps only in-frame clones here, not all; method: immunoSEQ multiplex PCR. In the table there are 100,000 or so clones, 92% of which are singletons. This receptor was taken from a human donor in good health. Source material: Tregs sorted from blood. The chain combines TRBV7-2 with TRBJ1-6, with D unresolved. CDR3 region: CASSLGPNSPLHF. The DNA of the CDR3 is TGTGCCAGCAGCTTAGGGCCCAATTCACCCCTCCACTTT.